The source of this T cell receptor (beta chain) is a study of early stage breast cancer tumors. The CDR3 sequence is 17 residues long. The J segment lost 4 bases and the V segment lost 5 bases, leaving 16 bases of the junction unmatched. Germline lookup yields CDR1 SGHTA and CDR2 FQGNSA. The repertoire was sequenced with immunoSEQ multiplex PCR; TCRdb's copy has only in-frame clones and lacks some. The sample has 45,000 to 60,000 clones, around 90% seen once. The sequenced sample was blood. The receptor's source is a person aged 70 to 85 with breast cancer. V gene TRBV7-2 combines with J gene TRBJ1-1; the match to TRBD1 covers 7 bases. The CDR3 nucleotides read TGTGCCAGCAGCCAAACCGCCTTGACAGGGCTATTCACTGAAGCTTTCTTT. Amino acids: CASSQTALTGLFTEAFF.